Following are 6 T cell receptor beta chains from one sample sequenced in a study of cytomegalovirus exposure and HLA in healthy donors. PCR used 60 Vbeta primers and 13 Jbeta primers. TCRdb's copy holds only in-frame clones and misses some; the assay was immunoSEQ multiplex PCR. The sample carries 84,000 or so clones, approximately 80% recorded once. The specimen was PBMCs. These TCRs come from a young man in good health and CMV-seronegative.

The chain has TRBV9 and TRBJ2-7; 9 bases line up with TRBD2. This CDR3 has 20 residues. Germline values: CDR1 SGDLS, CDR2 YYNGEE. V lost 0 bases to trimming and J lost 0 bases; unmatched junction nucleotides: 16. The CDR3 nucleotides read TGTGCCAGCAGCGTAGGAGGGGGACTAGCAGACTGGGGGACCTCCTACGAGCAGTACTTC. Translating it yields CASSVGGGLADWGTSYEQYF.

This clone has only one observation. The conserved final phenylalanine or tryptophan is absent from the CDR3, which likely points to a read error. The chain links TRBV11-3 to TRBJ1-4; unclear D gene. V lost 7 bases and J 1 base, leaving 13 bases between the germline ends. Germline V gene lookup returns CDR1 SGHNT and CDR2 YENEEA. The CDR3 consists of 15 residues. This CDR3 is CASTFESGTNEKLFV. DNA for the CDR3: TGTGCCAGCACCTTTGAGAGTGGAACTAATGAAAAACTGTTTGTT.

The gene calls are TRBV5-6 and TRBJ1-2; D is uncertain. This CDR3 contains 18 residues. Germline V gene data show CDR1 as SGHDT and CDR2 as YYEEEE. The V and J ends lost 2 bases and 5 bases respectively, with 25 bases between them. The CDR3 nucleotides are TGTGCCAGCAGCTTTTTCCTTGGAGGGTGGCAGGAGCTTTATGGCTACACCTTC. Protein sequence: CASSFFLGGWQELYGYTF.

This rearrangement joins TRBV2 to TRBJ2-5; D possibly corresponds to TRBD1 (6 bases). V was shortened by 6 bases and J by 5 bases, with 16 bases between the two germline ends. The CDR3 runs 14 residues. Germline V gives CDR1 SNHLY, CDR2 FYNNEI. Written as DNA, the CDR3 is TGTGCCAGCAGCGGTTATACAGGGCACGAGACCCAGTACTTC. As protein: CASSGYTGHETQYF.

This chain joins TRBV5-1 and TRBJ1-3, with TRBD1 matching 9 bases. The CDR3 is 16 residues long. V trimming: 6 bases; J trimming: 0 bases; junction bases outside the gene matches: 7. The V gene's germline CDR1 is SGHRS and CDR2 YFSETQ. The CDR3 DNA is TGCGCCAGCACCTATGGGACAGGGTCCTCTGGAAACACCATATATTTT. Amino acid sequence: CASTYGTGSSGNTIYF.

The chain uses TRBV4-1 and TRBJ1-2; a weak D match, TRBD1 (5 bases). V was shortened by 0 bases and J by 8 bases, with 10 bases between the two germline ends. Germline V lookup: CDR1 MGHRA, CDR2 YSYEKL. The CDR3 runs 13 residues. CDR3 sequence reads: CASSQEGTPGYTF. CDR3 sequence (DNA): TGCGCCAGCAGCCAAGAAGGGACTCCAGGCTACACCTTC.